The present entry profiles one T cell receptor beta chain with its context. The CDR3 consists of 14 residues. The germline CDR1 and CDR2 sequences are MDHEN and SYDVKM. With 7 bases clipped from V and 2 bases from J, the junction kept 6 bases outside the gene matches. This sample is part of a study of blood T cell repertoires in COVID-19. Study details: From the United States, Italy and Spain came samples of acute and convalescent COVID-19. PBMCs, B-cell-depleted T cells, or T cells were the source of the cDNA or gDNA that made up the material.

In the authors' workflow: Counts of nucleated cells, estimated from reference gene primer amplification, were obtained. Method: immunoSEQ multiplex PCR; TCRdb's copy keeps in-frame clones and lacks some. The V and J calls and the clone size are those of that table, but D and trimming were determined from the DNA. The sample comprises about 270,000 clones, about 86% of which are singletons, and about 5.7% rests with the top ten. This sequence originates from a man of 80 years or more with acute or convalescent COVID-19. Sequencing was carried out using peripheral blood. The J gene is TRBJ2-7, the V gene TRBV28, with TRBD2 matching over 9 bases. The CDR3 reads CASTFSGSAYEQYF. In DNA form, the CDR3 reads TGTGCCAGCACATTTAGCGGGAGTGCCTACGAGCAGTACTTC.